The 13 T cell receptor beta chains given below trace back to one sample, sequenced in a study of T cell repertoires in cytomegalovirus infection. TCRdb used MiXCR to reprocess the reads, holding one entry per CDR3 protein. The table has 450,000 to 650,000 distinct CDR3 sequences, approximately 26% seen once. Sequencing input: PBMCs. The receptors shown here come from a human donor in good health (CMV status not recorded). Some clones in this sample may be carry-over from other donors' samples.

Here the CDR3 DNA reads TGTGCCAGCAGTTTGGTTGTAGAGGGGGAGACTTTCTTT. This gives the protein CASSLVVEGETFF. The chain recombines TRBV11-3 with TRBJ1-1; possible D gene TRBD1, 6 bases. V lost 6 bases and J lost 12, with 20 bases in between. CDR3 length: 13 amino acids. Germline V CDR1 and CDR2: SGHNT, YENEEA.

The chain combines TRBV19 with TRBJ2-1; D unresolved. Trimming shortened V by 7 bases and J by 9 bases, and 22 bases separated the two germline ends. Looked up from germline, CDR1 is LNHDA and CDR2 is SQIVND (reference sequence). CDR3 length: 15 residues. This CDR3 is CASNTRPESSGEQFF. The CDR3 DNA sequence: TGTGCCAGTAATACGAGACCTGAGTCGTCGGGTGAGCAGTTCTTC.

V gene TRBV12-3 or TRBV12-4 combines with J gene TRBJ1-1; 8 bases are a match to TRBD1. The CDR3 has 14 residues. V dropped 8 bases and J dropped 3; count of bases not matched to a gene: 8. CDR3 coding DNA: TGTGCCAGCCACAGGGACAGGTCGCACACTGAAGCTTTCTTT. Protein product: CASHRDRSHTEAFF.

V usage is TRBV7-2 and J usage is TRBJ1-2, with a weak D call TRBD1 (6 bases). Germline lookup yields CDR1 SGHTA and CDR2 FQGNSA. Between the trimmed V and J ends, which lost 5 bases and 7 bases, there was a span of 17 bases. The CDR3 length is 14 residues. This CDR3 is CASSLVAGDGGYTF. The CDR3, as DNA: TGTGCCAGCAGCCTAGTCGCAGGGGATGGTGGCTACACCTTC.

The rearrangement joins TRBV11-1 to TRBJ2-3, with 7 bases that match TRBD2. The CDR3 covers 15 residues. CDR1 is SGHAT, CDR2 FQDESV, per germline (reference sequence). Trimming cost V 2 bases and J 5 bases; bases outside gene matches: 7. In DNA, the CDR3 is TGTGCCAGCAGCTTACAAGCGGGACGCCTAGATACGCAGTATTTT. Amino acid sequence: CASSLQAGRLDTQYF.

The V and J genes are TRBV12-5 and TRBJ2-2; no clear D gene. Per germline, CDR1 LGHNT and CDR2 FRNRAP. Trimming stripped 6 bases from V and 4 bases from J, with 12 bases between. The CDR3 sequence is 14 residues long. CDR3 nucleotide sequence: TGTGCTAGTGGCCCGTCGGGCCGCACCGGGGAGCTGTTTTTT. Translated, it gives CASGPSGRTGELFF.

The chain carries TRBV7-9 and TRBJ2-2; 9 nucleotides line up with TRBD2. In germline, CDR1 is SEHNR, CDR2 FQNEAQ (reference sequence). V lost 3 bases, J lost 8 bases, and 7 bases stayed unmatched. The CDR3 spans 15 residues. The CDR3 loop reads CASSFGGRAVGELFF. The CDR3 region has the DNA TGTGCCAGCAGCTTCGGCGGGAGGGCCGTGGGGGAGCTGTTTTTT.

The CDR3 DNA is TGCAGTGCTAAACGGACAGGGGCGAATAGCAATCAGCCCCAGCATTTT. Translation: CSAKRTGANSNQPQHF. The V gene is TRBV20-1, the J gene TRBJ1-5; 9 bases line up with TRBD1. Germline lookup yields CDR1 DFQATT and CDR2 SNEGSKA (reference sequence). This CDR3 contains 16 residues. V gave up 4 bases and J gave up 0 bases; unmatched junction bases: 7.

This clonotype showed up just a few times. This chain joins TRBV19 and TRBJ2-1; 8 bases are a match to TRBD1. Unmatched junction bases numbered 5, after V lost 2 bases and J lost 8 bases. Germline V gene sequence: CDR1 LNHDA, CDR2 SQIVND (reference sequence). The CDR3 runs to 14 residues. The CDR3 DNA reads TGTGCCAGTAGTATATGGGACAGGAGCTATGAGCAGTTCTTC. This translates into CASSIWDRSYEQFF.

This clonotype has more than one count but fewer than ten. The rearrangement joins TRBV10-3 to TRBJ1-4; D ambiguous. Deletions cut 3 bases from V and 0 bases from J, with 5 bases between. Germline CDR1 is ENHRY and CDR2 is SYGVKD. This CDR3 spans 14 amino acids. The CDR3 protein is CAISDPTTNEKLFF. As DNA, the CDR3 is TGTGCCATCAGTGACCCGACAACTAATGAAAAACTGTTTTTT.

This clonotype was found many times. The chain recombines TRBV7-2 with TRBJ1-5; no reliable D call. The CDR3 spans 13 residues. Trimming took 3 bases from V and 4 from J, leaving 7 bases between them. Germline V gene lookup returns CDR1 SGHTA and CDR2 FQGNSA. CDR3 loop: CASSFGKNQPQHF. The CDR3 DNA reads as TGTGCCAGCAGCTTTGGGAAGAATCAGCCCCAGCATTTT.

This sequence joins TRBV12-3 or TRBV12-4 and TRBJ2-3; D is uncertain. The CDR3 consists of 18 residues. The V and J ends lost 7 bases and 0 bases respectively, with 23 bases between them. CDR3 region: CASTYPLRVDSSTDTQYF. The CDR3 DNA reads TGTGCCAGCACCTACCCTCTGAGAGTTGACTCTAGCACAGATACGCAGTATTTT.

The rearrangement uses TRBV10-3 and TRBJ2-1, with 9 bases lining up with TRBD1. The CDR3 spans 15 residues. Germline V gene lookup returns CDR1 ENHRY and CDR2 SYGVKD. After removal of 6 bases from V and 5 bases from J, the junction contained 8 bases not matched to a gene. Here the CDR3 reads CAIRTTGGTDNEQFF. The DNA of the CDR3 is TGTGCCATCAGGACGACAGGGGGTACGGACAATGAGCAGTTCTTC.